The 26 T cell receptor beta chains below were found in one sample sequenced in a study of Graves' ophthalmopathy and Graves' hyperthyroidism. Amplification targeted the TCR beta CDR3 regions, with RNA transcripts as the source material. Second-round multiplex PCR came after a first-round RT-PCR that employed HTBI primers. Via MiXCR, TCRdb re-called the multiplex PCR reads, giving one row per CDR3 protein. The repertoire holds 1 million to 1.3 million distinct CDR3 sequences, with about 40% as singletons. The sample taken for sequencing was peripheral blood or thyroid tissue (not recorded which). These receptors all stem from an adult man with Graves' hyperthyroidism.

This clonotype was counted at least ten times. This chain joins TRBV7-8 and TRBJ1-1; TRBD1 matches at 7 bases. V lost 0 bases and J lost 0; bases outside the gene matches: 4. The V gene's germline CDR1 is SGHVS and CDR2 FQNEAQ. This CDR3 has 16 amino acids. CDR3 sequence (DNA): TGTGCCAGCAGCTTAGCCCCCGGACAGGTGAACACTGAAGCTTTCTTT. This translates into CASSLAPGQVNTEAFF.

The gene calls are TRBV18 and TRBJ2-5; TRBD1 might be the D (6 bases). Germline CDR1 and CDR2: KGHSH and LQKENI. Trimming removed 3 bases from V and 5 bases from J, with 13 bases in between. CDR3 length: 14 amino acids. DNA of the CDR3: TGTGCCAGCTCACCGGGGGCGCTGGGGGAGACCCAGTACTTC. Translated, it gives CASSPGALGETQYF.

For the CDR3, the DNA is TGTGCCAGCAGCTTAGCGTGGGGGGACACTGAAGCTTTCTTT. Residues: CASSLAWGDTEAFF. The rearrangement uses TRBV7-2 and TRBJ1-1; perhaps TRBD1 as D (5 bases). Looked up from germline, CDR1 is SGHTA and CDR2 is FQGNSA. Trimming pared 0 bases from V and 3 bases from J, leaving 8 bases between. The CDR3 is 14 residues long.

This clonotype occurred many times. As DNA, the CDR3 is TGTGCCAGCAGTACCCGGACAGGGACTCGTGAGCAGTACTTC. Translation: CASSTRTGTREQYF. The chain has TRBV12-3 or TRBV12-4 and TRBJ2-7; 8 nucleotides match TRBD1. The V and J ends lost 5 bases and 7 bases, in that order; junction bases with no gene match: 10. The CDR3 has 14 residues.

V gene TRBV11-2 combines with J gene TRBJ2-2, with D unresolved. Trimming removed 4 bases at V and 6 bases at J, with 12 bases between. The CDR3 loop spans 14 amino acids. Looked up from germline, CDR1 is SGHAT and CDR2 is FQNNGV. The CDR3: CASSSHFGSGELFF. CDR3 in DNA: TGTGCCAGCAGCTCACATTTCGGTTCCGGGGAGCTGTTTTTT.

This clonotype was seen many times. The chain couples TRBV19 to TRBJ1-4, with D perhaps matching TRBD1 (6 bases). Trimming left V 5 bases short and J 5 bases short, with 12 bases between. This CDR3 contains 14 residues. Germline lookup yields CDR1 LNHDA and CDR2 SQIVND (reference sequence). CDR3 amino acids: CASSVARGNEKLFF. The CDR3, as DNA: TGTGCCAGTAGTGTCGCCAGGGGAAATGAAAAACTGTTTTTT.

This clonotype was found many times. The chain links TRBV29-1 to TRBJ2-2, with a weak D call TRBD2 (5 bases). The CDR3 length is 15 residues. The germline CDR1 and CDR2 sequences are SQVTM and ANQGSEA. Trimming took off 3 bases at V and 1 base at J, with 12 bases between the two ends. The CDR3 region is CSVDSLGKNTGELFF. As DNA, the CDR3 is TGCAGCGTTGACTCCCTCGGGAAGAACACCGGGGAGCTGTTTTTT.

Comment on this clonotype: This may be a read error: a much more frequent sequence differs by one nucleotide. The chain joins TRBV2 to TRBJ1-5, with D perhaps TRBD1 (5 bases). Trimming pared 6 bases from V and 5 bases from J, leaving 17 bases between. This CDR3 has 15 amino acids. Germline CDR1 and CDR2: SNHLY and FYNNEI. DNA of the CDR3: TGTGCCAGCAGCCGCGACAGTAACAGCGATCAGCCCCAGCATTTT. Translating gives CASSRDSNSDQPQHF.

This clonotype has a handful of counts. V is TRBV19 and J is TRBJ1-5; 8 nucleotides match TRBD1. The V and J ends lost 4 bases and 5 bases, in that order; junction bases with no gene match: 4. Germline V gene lookup returns CDR1 LNHDA and CDR2 SQIVND (reference sequence). The CDR3 loop spans 14 amino acids. This chain's CDR3 is CASSTDRVYQPQHF. CDR3 nucleotide sequence: TGTGCCAGTAGTACGGACAGGGTGTATCAGCCCCAGCATTTT.

Comment on this clonotype: The CDR3 carries no conserved terminal phenylalanine or tryptophan, so it likely arises from a read error. The DNA is omitted, as the CDR3 cannot be located on it reliably, and the CDR3 follows TCRdb's listing. The CDR3 protein is CAISESFR. V gene TRBV10-3 combines with J gene TRBJ1-4. The germline CDR1 and CDR2 sequences are ENHRY and SYGVKD. The CDR3 adds up to 8 amino acids, both ends counted.

This clonotype has only a few counts. CDR3 nucleotide sequence: TGCAGTGCGAGGCAGCACAGGGACACTAATGAAAAACTGTTTTTT. It is translated as CSARQHRDTNEKLFF. The genes are TRBV20-1 and TRBJ1-4; TRBD1 is a possible D gene (6 bases). The ends were cut back, 6 bases at V and 2 bases at J, with 16 bases in the middle. From germline, CDR1 is DFQATT and CDR2 SNEGSKA (reference sequence). There are 15 residues in the CDR3.

This clonotype was counted between two and nine times. At one end the junction does not follow the germline gene, possibly because of a read error. This sequence joins TRBV29-1 and TRBJ2-5, with 14 bases aligning to TRBD2. CDR3 size: 17 residues. Germline values: CDR1 SQVTM, CDR2 ANQGSEA. The CDR3 nucleotides read TGCAGCGTTGAAAGGGCCTGGGTGGGACTAGCGGGAGAGACTCAGTACTTC. Translation: CSVERAWVGLAGETQYF.

A few counts support this clonotype. The rearrangement uses TRBV4-1 and TRBJ1-3; unclear D gene. CDR3 length: 16 residues. V lost 1 base to trimming and J lost 0 bases, with 10 bases between them. Germline-derived CDR1 and CDR2 are MGHRA and YSYEKL. The CDR3 protein is CASSQGSVSSGNTIYF. In nucleotides, the CDR3 is TGCGCCAGCAGCCAAGGAAGTGTGAGCTCTGGAAACACCATATATTTT.

This clonotype turned up a few times. The chain links TRBV2 to TRBJ1-3, with D hard to call. Deletions cut 8 bases from V and 0 bases from J, with 8 bases between. This CDR3 comprises 13 residues. Germline V gene lookup returns CDR1 SNHLY and CDR2 FYNNEI. The CDR3 DNA follows: TGTGCCAGCTATGGGAACTCTGGAAACACCATATATTTT. Its translation is CASYGNSGNTIYF.

This clonotype was seen only a few times. With a much larger clone just one base away, this may be a read error. The chain is built from TRBV15 and TRBJ1-4, with D maybe TRBD1 (6 bases). V lost 5 bases and J 3 bases, leaving 13 bases between the germline ends. This CDR3 comprises 15 residues. CDR1 LNHNV and CDR2 YYDKDF come from the germline V gene (reference sequence). The CDR3 DNA reads TGTGCCACCAGCGGGTGGGCAGGGGCTAATGAAAAACTGTTTTTT. Its protein is CATSGWAGANEKLFF.

This CDR3 is CASSSSTSGRTGELFF. CDR3 DNA sequence: TGTGCCAGCAGCTCGTCGACTAGCGGTCGCACCGGGGAGCTGTTTTTT. The rearrangement uses TRBV5-6 and TRBJ2-2, with 9 nucleotides matching TRBD2. Per germline, CDR1 SGHDT and CDR2 YYEEEE. This CDR3 region has 16 residues. V shed 3 bases, J shed 4 bases, and the junction held 7 bases outside the gene matches.

This clonotype was detected many times. The genes are TRBV28 and TRBJ2-5; TRBD2 matches 7 bases. Germline V gives CDR1 MDHEN, CDR2 SYDVKM. The CDR3 is 12 residues long. J gave up 5 bases and V 7 bases, and 4 bases lay outside the gene matches. CDR3 residues: CASTTSKETQYF. In DNA, the CDR3 is TGTGCCAGCACGACTAGCAAGGAGACCCAGTACTTC.

This clonotype was recorded many times. The chain employs TRBV7-2 and TRBJ1-6; TRBD1 agrees at 8 bases. The V segment lost 5 bases and the J segment 4 bases; nucleotides outside the gene matches: 7. The CDR3 loop spans 16 amino acids. From germline, CDR1 is SGHTA and CDR2 FQGNSA. The CDR3 coding sequence is TGTGCCAGCAGCCCGCCGGACAGGGTGTATAATTCACCCCTCCACTTT. As protein: CASSPPDRVYNSPLHF.

This clonotype was detected a few times. The J gene is TRBJ1-1, the V gene TRBV29-1; TRBD1 agrees at 7 bases. The CDR3 spans 18 residues. Losses at the gene ends were 6 bases for V and 0 bases for J; bases not matched to a gene: 19. Germline CDR1 reads SQVTM; CDR2 reads ANQGSEA. The DNA for the CDR3 is TGCAGCGTCGGGACAGCCAGCAGTGAGGACGGCATGAACACTGAAGCTTTCTTT. Its translation: CSVGTASSEDGMNTEAFF.

The gene calls are TRBV29-1 and TRBJ1-1; 8 nucleotides match TRBD1. Germline trimming cut 3 bases from V and 2 bases from J; bases unmatched to any gene: 5. This CDR3 region has 14 residues. CDR1 and CDR2 from the germline V gene are SQVTM and ANQGSEA. CDR3 in amino acids: CSVDKAGGNTEAFF. CDR3 DNA: TGCAGCGTTGACAAAGCAGGGGGCAACACTGAAGCTTTCTTT.

There are a few counts of this clonotype. The rearrangement uses TRBV7-8 and TRBJ1-2, with D possibly TRBD1 on 5 matching bases. CDR1 SGHVS and CDR2 FQNEAQ come from the germline V gene. The CDR3 covers 17 residues. V was trimmed by 3 bases and J by 4 bases, leaving 21 bases between them. Here the CDR3 reads CASSLSRSWGRVYGYTF. The DNA for the CDR3 is TGTGCCAGCAGCTTGTCTCGCTCATGGGGCCGTGTCTATGGCTACACCTTC.

This clonotype was seen at least ten times. The chain is built from TRBV2 and TRBJ2-7; 8 bases line up with TRBD1. Germline lookup yields CDR1 SNHLY and CDR2 FYNNEI. This CDR3 has 12 amino acids. Trimming at V came to 6 bases and at J to 6 bases, leaving 4 bases not matched to a gene. Here the CDR3 DNA reads TGTGCCAGCAGAGACAGGGGAGTCGAGCAGTACTTC. Protein sequence: CASRDRGVEQYF.

This clonotype came up a few times. The chain links TRBV20-1 to TRBJ1-4; tentative D call: TRBD1 (6 bases). The CDR3 runs to 15 residues. Per germline, CDR1 DFQATT and CDR2 SNEGSKA (reference sequence). Trimming pared 2 bases from V and 6 bases from J, leaving 16 bases between. The CDR3 sequence: CSARNPGGADEKLFF. The CDR3, as DNA: TGCAGTGCTAGAAACCCCGGGGGGGCTGATGAAAAACTGTTTTTT.

This chain joins TRBV20-1 and TRBJ1-3; perhaps TRBD1 as D (5 bases). The CDR3 is 14 residues long. The V and J ends lost 3 bases and 4 bases respectively, with 13 bases between them. Per germline, CDR1 DFQATT and CDR2 SNEGSKA (reference sequence). CDR3 in DNA: TGCAGTGCTAGTCGGCAGGGCTCGGGAAACACCATATATTTT. This encodes CSASRQGSGNTIYF.

In regard to this clonotype: A much larger clone differs from this one at a single base, so this may be a read error. V is TRBV14 and J is TRBJ2-5; 9 nucleotides agree with TRBD2. The germline V gene has CDR1 SGHDN and CDR2 FVKESK. The CDR3 consists of 17 residues. The trim removed 4 bases at V and 2 bases at J, leaving 11 bases unmatched. The CDR3 DNA sequence: TGTGCCAGCAGCCGAGGTCTAGCGGGATCTGGGCAAGAGACCCAGTACTTC. Amino acids: CASSRGLAGSGQETQYF.

The CDR3 DNA follows: TGTGCCAGCGTAGTGACGAACACTGAAGCTTTCTTT. It translates to CASVVTNTEAFF. This sequence joins TRBV25-1 and TRBJ1-1; D ambiguous. Per the germline V gene, CDR1 is MGHDK and CDR2 is SYGVNS. This CDR3 is 12 amino acids long. V gave up 8 bases and J gave up 1 base, with 8 bases separating them. Full variable domain (outside the CDR3, taken from reference TRBV25-1 and TRBJ1-1): EADIYQTPRYLVIGTGKKITLECSQTMGHDKMYWYQQDPGMELHLIHYSYGVNSTEKGDLSSESTVSRIRTEHFPLTLESARPSHTSQYLCASVVTNTEAFFGQGTRLTVV.